The clone carrying this T cell receptor (beta chain) occurred many times. The antigen is not known. Read sequence stops 3 residues before the CDR3 end, and the germline J gene provides the missing end. This table comes from immunoSEQ multiplex PCR, and its TCRdb copy is limited to in-frame clones, with some not included. The sample contains approximately 58,000 clones, none of them singletons. The germline V gene encodes CDR1 SGHRS and CDR2 YFSETQ. The CDR3 has 15 amino acids. V shed 2 bases, J shed 6 bases, and the junction held 5 bases outside the gene matches. This sample was included in a study of T cell clonality in common variable immunodeficiency. General study results and limits: Fewer deletions and N-nucleotide insertions were reportedly seen in common variable immunodeficiency TCR beta sequences.

The source of this sequence is a person between 18 and 69 years old in good health. The chain joins TRBV5-1 to TRBJ2-2, with 9 bases fitting TRBD2. Sample: peripheral blood mononuclear cells. The CDR3 spells CASSFLAGVSGELFF. The DNA read from the CDR3 is TGCGCCAGCAGCTTTTTAGCGGGAGTCTCCGGGGAG.